This T cell receptor beta chain was captured by sequencing in a study of TIL therapy for anti-PD-1-resistant metastatic lung cancer (dated by TCRdb to the early 2020s). Study-wide context: Among the enrolled patients, the median age was roughly 55 years (range about 38-85), and the median tumor PD-L1 proportion score was around 6%. Most of the cohort had lung adenocarcinoma, a handful of tumors were EGFR-mutant and two were ALK-rearranged, and half of the patients were current or former smokers. A median non-synonymous tumor mutation burden of roughly 1.4 mutations per megabase was determined across the cohort by whole-exome sequencing. T cell receptor beta sequencing of tumor and peripheral blood served to follow clonotypes across the tumor, the expanded TIL product, and serial blood samples.

Results and caveats for the whole study, not just this receptor: Clonal turnover during TIL culture was high, and many clones enriched in the product were not detected in the baseline tumor, suggesting clonal contraction instead of faithful expansion. Higher clonality and lower diversity were observed in expanded TIL cultures than in baseline intratumoral T cells (median clonality around 5.7% vs 31%, p < 0.0001). The study protocol defined all tumor marker inferences as exploratory. The cohort was highly selected, with more treatment-naive, never-smoker and oncogene-addicted patients than typical, limiting generalizability.

The time point label for this specimen denotes: pre-treatment sample, taken before nivolumab and TIL therapy. The baseline tumor samples were excised metastases, mostly pleural nodules or supraclavicular lymph nodes, taken from the same resection that was used to grow TIL. Before any PD-1/PD-L1 blockade was given, tumors were harvested, nivolumab was then administered, and patients who progressed went on to receive lymphodepletion, an infusion of expanded TIL, and IL-2. Adults with stage 4 NSCLC were enrolled in a dual-center phase I trial from late 2017 to early 2020. The samples were obtained from a phase I trial that was single-arm and open-label and tested tumor-infiltrating lymphocyte therapy combined with nivolumab in advanced non-small cell lung cancer. Parts of each resected tumor were snap-frozen in liquid nitrogen and kept at -80 degrees C. Using laser-capture macrodissection, tumor regions of interest were selected on H&E sections, then pulverized into approximately 15 mg aliquots and extracted using Qiagen Allprep kits.

The immunoSEQ v3 hsTCRB kit was used to amplify TCR beta CDR3 regions from genomic DNA through bias-controlled multiplex PCR. An Illumina NextSeq 500 was used to sequence the TCR libraries, reaching roughly 2.2 million read pairs at survey level or about 4.5-6.5 million at deep level. As for the authors' bioinformatics: V, D and J genes were assigned, non-productive sequences were removed, and clonality was reported by immunoSEQ Analyzer software. To compare repertoires between infused TIL and blood, productive Simpson clonality was used along with the Morisita overlap index of productive TRB rearrangements. TCRdb provides this immuneACCESS table in a form limited to in-frame rearrangements. Some clones are lacking; in checked studies, under half of them reflect an unresolved V gene, and why the rest are absent is not known. The D gene and trimming were derived from the DNA, and the V and J assignments and clone size from that table. In this sample the table shows 50,000 to 60,000 clones, 65% to 80% of which occur a single time. About 6% of the sample lies in the top ten.

To note about this clone: The antigen it recognizes is unknown. Per-nucleotide qualities are absent, and no much larger clonotype sits a single base away.

The sample consisted of tumor tissue, taken at baseline. The sequence was collected from a person aged 25 to 80 with non-small cell lung cancer.

The nucleotide sequence reads TGTGCCACCAGCACAAGTTCGGGGACCAATCAGCCCCAGCATTTT. This translates into CATSTSSGTNQPQHF. The chain was built from TRBV15 and TRBJ1-5; TRBD1 could be the D gene, as 5 bases match. A distance of 13 bases separates the germline ends of V and J, which lose 4 bases and 3 bases respectively. The CDR3 spans 15 residues, from the cysteine through the phenylalanine. Only CDR3 DNA is held: 45 bases, read in frame from base 1. The germline V gene (reference sequence) sets CDR1 to LNHNV and CDR2 to YYDKDF.